The clone carrying this T cell receptor beta chain was counted only a few times. The antigen is undetermined. The CDR3 covers 13 residues. Germline lookup yields CDR1 DFQATT and CDR2 SNEGSKA (reference sequence). V lost 4 bases and J lost 7, with 13 bases in between. The data were taken from a study of T cell repertoires in cytomegalovirus infection. Study summary: Public signatures in TCR beta pointed to CMV infection and matching HLA type. Points from the study as a whole: There were carriers of CMV plus the relevant HLA, and cumulative public TCR beta family frequency identified them. Dominant in the ex vivo response were TCR beta clonotypes restricted by HLA-C and specific for CMV.

TCRdb called the reads again in MiXCR, with one record for every CDR3 protein. This sample has a few hundred thousand distinct CDR3 sequences, with 12% to 15% found just once. Sequenced: PBMCs. This receptor was obtained from a human donor in good health (CMV status not recorded). Some clones in this sample may be carry-over from other donors' samples. This chain connects TRBV20-1 to TRBJ2-2; TRBD1 might be the D (5 bases). The CDR3 sequence is CSANAGRHGELFF. In DNA form, the CDR3 reads TGCAGTGCTAATGCAGGGCGACACGGGGAGCTGTTTTTT.